The present T cell receptor beta chain was sequenced within a study of T cells in localized non-small cell lung cancer. Study results and caveats: A median around 57 of the top 100 tumor clones appeared in adjacent lung.

This clone was recorded once. Its matching antigen is unknown. TCRdb's copy holds only in-frame clones and misses some; the assay was immunoSEQ multiplex PCR. The top ten hold approximately 18% of the sample, which has 40,000 to 65,000 clones, roughly 84% seen once. The sequenced sample was peripheral blood mononuclear cells, obtained before any cancer treatment. The sequence derives from a man aged 35-75 years with stage III lung adenocarcinoma.

CDR3 in amino acids: CASNRNRVNTEAFF. In DNA form, the CDR3 reads TGTGCCAGCAATCGAAACAGGGTAAACACTGAAGCTTTCTTT. The V gene is TRBV6-5, the J gene TRBJ1-1, with a weak D call TRBD1 (6 bases). The CDR3 sequence is 14 residues long. Deletions cut 7 bases from V and 2 bases from J, with 14 bases between. Germline V gives CDR1 MNHEY, CDR2 SVGAGI.